This TCR beta chain was recorded in a study of blood T cells in healthy people across ages. The CDR3 is made up of 13 amino acids. V trimming: 6 bases; J trimming: 7 bases; junction bases outside the gene matches: 6. The second PCR ran about 6 to 12 cycles with a sample-barcoded 5' primer and J-beta primers. A single record per CDR3 protein comes from TCRdb applying MiXCR to the 5' RACE reads. The repertoire holds approximately 770,000 distinct CDR3 sequences, with 58% as singletons. The chain links TRBV12-3 or TRBV12-4 to TRBJ1-5, with 7 bases matching TRBD1. The receptor's source is a man younger than 45 in good health. The sequencing input was blood. The CDR3 coding sequence is TGTGCCAGCAGCCGACAGGGATGGCAGCCCCAGCATTTT. This gives the protein CASSRQGWQPQHF.